This entry lists 11 T cell receptor beta chains sequenced from one sample in a study of molecular identifiers for immune sequencing clone quantification. TCRdb independently ran MiXCR on the PCR reads; one entry per CDR3 protein. The sample includes over 600,000 distinct CDR3 sequences, about 20% of them seen just once. The sequencing sample was made of naive CD8+ T cells from blood, with Jurkat cell RNA spiked in. The sample's subset: FACS-sorted CD8+CD4-CCR7+CD45RA+ naive T cells. These TCRs come from a human donor in good health. Some libraries in this study had Jurkat cell RNA spiked in.

This clonotype was seen ten or more times. The chain couples TRBV4-1 to TRBJ2-5, with D maybe TRBD2 (5 bases). Germline V gene lookup returns CDR1 MGHRA and CDR2 YSYEKL. The CDR3 consists of 15 residues. V lost 1 base to trimming and J lost 5 bases, with 14 bases between them. The CDR3 is CASSQGLGGSETQYF. The CDR3 DNA reads as TGCGCCAGCAGCCAAGGTCTAGGAGGCTCGGAGACCCAGTACTTC.

This clonotype was counted at least ten times. The V gene is TRBV7-9, the J gene TRBJ2-3; 10 bases are shared with TRBD1. The CDR3 is 17 residues long. J lost 2 bases, V lost 4 bases, and 9 bases had no gene match. From germline, CDR1 is SEHNR and CDR2 FQNEAQ (reference sequence). CDR3 DNA sequence: TGTGCCAGCAGCTCGTTATTTGGGACAGGGGCCACAGATACGCAGTATTTT. Protein product: CASSSLFGTGATDTQYF. Full variable domain (remainder filled in from reference TRBV7-9 and TRBJ2-3): DTGVSQNPRHKITKRGQNVTFRCDPISEHNRLYWYRQTLGQGPEFLTYFQNEAQLEKSRLLSDRFSAERPKGSFSTLEIQRTEQGDSAMYLCASSSLFGTGATDTQYFGPGTRLTVL.

The table lists this clonotype with a few counts. The chain joins TRBV6-2 or TRBV6-3 to TRBJ1-2, with no clear D. Per germline, CDR1 MNHEY and CDR2 SVGEGT. CDR3 size: 15 residues. Trimming pared 6 bases from V and 0 bases from J, leaving 14 bases between. The CDR3 DNA is TGTGCCAGCAGATTCGCGGCCTACCCTAACTATGGCTACACCTTC. Its translation is CASRFAAYPNYGYTF.

This clonotype was found a few times. The rearrangement links TRBV7-9 to TRBJ1-2; D uncertain. Germline assignment: CDR1 SEHNR and CDR2 FQNEAQ (reference sequence). V lost 6 bases and J 3 bases, leaving 11 bases between the germline ends. The CDR3 covers 13 residues. The CDR3 nucleotides are TGTGCCAGCAGTCCTGAAGATCACTATGGCTACACCTTC. Translated, it gives CASSPEDHYGYTF.

The chain uses TRBV9 and TRBJ2-5, with D perhaps matching TRBD1 or TRBD2 (5 bases each). V dropped 0 bases and J dropped 4 bases, with 16 bases sitting between them. CDR3 length: 16 residues. CDR1 and CDR2 from the germline V gene are SGDLS and YYNGEE. In DNA form, the CDR3 reads TGTGCCAGCAGCGTAGAGAGGGACGCGACGCGAGAGACCCAGTACTTC. Its translation is CASSVERDATRETQYF.

Here the CDR3 DNA reads TGTGCCAGCAGCAATGTGGGACGGTGGGAGACCCAGTACTTC. Translated: CASSNVGRWETQYF. The chain recombines TRBV5-8 with TRBJ2-5; perhaps D is TRBD1 or TRBD2 (5 bases each). Germline lookup yields CDR1 SGHTS and CDR2 YDEGEE. The CDR3 consists of 14 residues. V was trimmed by 4 bases and J by 5 bases, leaving 15 bases between them.

Concerning this clonotype: Possible read error: a much larger clone is one base away. Here the CDR3 omits its conserved ending phenylalanine or tryptophan, so a read error is the likely source. This chain joins TRBV6-5 and TRBJ1-4; the D gene is possibly TRBD1 (5 bases). Germline CDR1 is MNHEY and CDR2 is SVGAGI. V lost 2 bases, J lost 5 bases, and 12 bases lay in between. The CDR3 sequence is 15 residues long. The CDR3 coding sequence is TGTGCCAGCAGTTACAACGGGGGTCCAAATGAAAAACTGTTTCTT. Translated, it gives CASSYNGGPNEKLFL.

This chain joins TRBV6-2 or TRBV6-3 and TRBJ2-1; D gene ambiguous. This CDR3 has 13 amino acids. Per germline, CDR1 MNHEY and CDR2 SVGEGT. V was trimmed by 2 bases and J by 9 bases, leaving 11 bases between them. The CDR3 is CASSYMTVGEQFF. In DNA form, the CDR3 reads TGTGCCAGCAGTTACATGACTGTTGGTGAGCAGTTCTTC.

Remarks on this clonotype: A much larger clone lies a single base off, so this may be a read error. The rearrangement joins TRBV6-6 to TRBJ2-2; D is perhaps TRBD2 (5 bases). Germline assignment: CDR1 MNHNY and CDR2 SVGAGI (reference sequence). CDR3 length equals 14 residues. The CDR3 reads CASSPGPYTGELVF. DNA of the CDR3: TGTGCCAGCAGCCCTGGACCGTACACCGGGGAGCTGGTTTTT.

This clonotype was detected a few times. This rearrangement joins TRBV13 to TRBJ2-5; 10 positions agree with TRBD2. Germline V gene lookup returns CDR1 PRHDT and CDR2 FYEKMQ (reference sequence). The CDR3 is 17 amino acids. The V segment lost 1 base and the J segment 3 bases; nucleotides outside the gene matches: 8. DNA of the CDR3: TGTGCCAGCAGCTTAGCGGTAGGACTAGCGGAGAAAGAGACCCAGTACTTC. Translation: CASSLAVGLAEKETQYF.

This clonotype was counted at least ten times. The V and J genes are TRBV2 and TRBJ2-7; TRBD1 matches at 10 bases. The CDR3 is 16 residues long. CDR1 is SNHLY and CDR2 is FYNNEI in the germline V gene. Trimming took 6 bases from V and 3 from J; bases not matched to a gene: 11. For the CDR3, the DNA is TGTGCCAGCAGGCGCGCCGGGACAGGGGACAACTACGAGCAGTACTTC. Translating gives CASRRAGTGDNYEQYF.